These 3 T cell receptor beta chains were sequenced from one sample in a study of CD8+ T cells in alopecia areata. Stated treatment: oral pan-JAK inhibitor, 5-10 mg twice daily. RNA extraction and reverse transcription yielded cDNA as sequencing template. Assay used: immunoSEQ multiplex PCR; TCRdb lists only in-frame clones, some missing. The sample has approximately 100,000 clones, 70% to 90% seen once; the top ten hold roughly 10%. Sequenced material: CD8+ T cells sorted from blood, taken at approximately week 30, from a patient treated with tofacitinib. The receptors stem from a human donor with alopecia areata.

The chain links TRBV30 to TRBJ2-3; D not certain. In germline, CDR1 is GTSNPN, CDR2 SVGIG (reference sequence). This CDR3 has 15 amino acids. Trimming removed 0 bases from V and 7 bases from J, with 17 bases in between. CDR3 DNA: TGTGCCTGGAGTGTACGAGGCATAGACGCTCATACGCAGTATTTT. Residues: CAWSVRGIDAHTQYF.

The chain carries TRBV27 and TRBJ2-3; a weak D match, TRBD1 (6 bases). With 8 bases removed from V and 7 bases from J, the gap between germline ends came to 10 bases. Germline lookup yields CDR1 MNHEY and CDR2 SMNVEV (reference sequence). The CDR3 length is 11 residues. The CDR3, as DNA: TGTGCCAGCGTCCAGGGGCATACGCAGTATTTT. It encodes CASVQGHTQYF.

The chain has TRBV7-9 and TRBJ2-1; D remains ambiguous. CDR1 is SEHNR and CDR2 is FQNEAQ in the germline V gene (reference sequence). This CDR3 is built from 15 residues. V gave up 6 bases and J gave up 0 bases, with 12 bases separating them. CDR3 protein: CASRNPAVSYNEQFF. CDR3 DNA sequence: TGTGCCAGCAGAAATCCCGCCGTCTCCTACAATGAGCAGTTCTTC.